This T cell receptor beta chain stems from a study of shared T cell receptors in the human thymus. Germline V CDR1 and CDR2: WNHNN, SYGVQD (reference sequence). The J segment lost 5 bases and the V segment lost 5 bases, leaving 8 bases of the junction unmatched. CDR3 length: 15 residues. Using immunoSEQ multiplex PCR, the repertoire was profiled, and TCRdb retains in-frame clones only, with some absent. This repertoire shows 500,000 to 750,000 clones, more than 75% found once; its top ten account for approximately 0.01%. The sample was also reused in another study, on human thymus T cells. That source notes: The study used thymus tissue resected during corrective heart surgery.

This rearrangement joins TRBV10-1 to TRBJ2-3; 9 nucleotides match TRBD2. The sample was thymocytes. The source is a boy in the first two years of life with a congenital heart defect. CDR3 nucleotides: TGCGCCAGCAGTCCTGGCGGGAGGGCCCGAGATACGCAGTATTTT. This codes for CASSPGGRARDTQYF.